This TCR beta chain appears in the sequencing data of a study of shared clonotypes between healthy human individuals. The CDR3 consists of 16 residues. V gave up 7 bases and J gave up 6 bases; unmatched junction bases: 16. The germline gives CDR1 MDHEN, CDR2 SYDVKM. This clone occurred many times. Sequenced by immunoSEQ multiplex PCR; TCRdb stores in-frame clones only, minus some. Found here are 98,000 or so clones, about 71% of them singletons; the top ten hold approximately 25%. The sequence came from a woman in her 30s in good health. The chain carries TRBV28 and TRBJ1-2, with 8 bases identical to TRBD1. Sequenced input: memory CD8+ T cells sorted from blood. The sample's subset: CD45RO+ cells pooled with CCR7-negative TemRA cells. CDR3 nucleotide sequence: TGTGCCAGCATTCAGGACAGGGTGGATTTATTTGATGGCTACACCTTC. Residues: CASIQDRVDLFDGYTF.